The sequence of this T cell receptor (beta chain) was determined in a study of shared clonotypes between healthy human individuals. It was CD45RO-negative cells, positively selected for CCR7, that made up naive CD8 cells, with terminally differentiated effector memory CD45RA+ cells excluded. Profiled with immunoSEQ multiplex PCR; TCRdb holds only in-frame clones, not every one. This repertoire shows fewer than 1 million clones, 90% to 97% found once; its top ten account for approximately 0.2%. This CDR3 contains 18 residues. The V gene lost 0 bases and the J gene lost 0 bases, with 17 bases spanning the gap. Germline V CDR1 and CDR2: LGHNA, YSLEER. Points from the study as a whole: Non-shared clonotypes were found to have lower generation probabilities than the clonotypes that were shared by all four of the sorted-subset donors.

Comment on this clone: No antigen is known for it.

The sequenced sample was naive CD8+ T cells sorted from blood. The rearrangement joins TRBV4-3 to TRBJ1-1, with D unclear. The clonotype comes from a man in his thirties or forties in good health. The CDR3 is CASSQDSVAGRMNTEAFF. CDR3 coding DNA: TGCGCCAGCAGCCAAGATTCTGTCGCTGGCAGAATGAACACTGAAGCTTTCTTT.